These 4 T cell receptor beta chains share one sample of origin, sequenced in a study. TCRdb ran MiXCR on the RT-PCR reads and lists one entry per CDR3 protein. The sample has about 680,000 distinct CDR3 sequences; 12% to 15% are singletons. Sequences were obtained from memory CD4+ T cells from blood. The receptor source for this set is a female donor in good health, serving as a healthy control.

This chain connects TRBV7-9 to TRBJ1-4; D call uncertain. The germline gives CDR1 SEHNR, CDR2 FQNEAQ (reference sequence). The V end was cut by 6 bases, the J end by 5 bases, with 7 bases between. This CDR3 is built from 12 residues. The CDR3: CASRGRNEKLFF. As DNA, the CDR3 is TGTGCCAGCAGGGGTAGAAATGAAAAACTGTTTTTT.

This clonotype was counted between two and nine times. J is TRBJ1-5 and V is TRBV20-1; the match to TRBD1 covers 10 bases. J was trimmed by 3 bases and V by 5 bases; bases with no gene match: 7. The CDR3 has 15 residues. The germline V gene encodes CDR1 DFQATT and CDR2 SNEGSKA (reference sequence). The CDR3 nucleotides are TGCAGTGCTTCTACCGGGACAGGGGTCAATCAGCCCCAGCATTTT. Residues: CSASTGTGVNQPQHF.

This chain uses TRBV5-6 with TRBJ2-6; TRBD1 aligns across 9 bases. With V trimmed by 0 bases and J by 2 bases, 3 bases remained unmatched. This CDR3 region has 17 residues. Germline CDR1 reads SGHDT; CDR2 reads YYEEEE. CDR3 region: CASSLVHRGPGANVLTF. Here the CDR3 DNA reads TGTGCCAGCAGCTTGGTTCACAGGGGGCCTGGGGCCAACGTCCTGACTTTC.

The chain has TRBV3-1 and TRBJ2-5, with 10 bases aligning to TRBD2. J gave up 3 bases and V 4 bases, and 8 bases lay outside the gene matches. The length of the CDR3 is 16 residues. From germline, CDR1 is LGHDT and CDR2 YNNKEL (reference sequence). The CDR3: CASSRFGTSVEETQYF. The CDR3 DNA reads TGTGCCAGCAGCCGATTCGGGACTAGCGTTGAAGAGACCCAGTACTTC.